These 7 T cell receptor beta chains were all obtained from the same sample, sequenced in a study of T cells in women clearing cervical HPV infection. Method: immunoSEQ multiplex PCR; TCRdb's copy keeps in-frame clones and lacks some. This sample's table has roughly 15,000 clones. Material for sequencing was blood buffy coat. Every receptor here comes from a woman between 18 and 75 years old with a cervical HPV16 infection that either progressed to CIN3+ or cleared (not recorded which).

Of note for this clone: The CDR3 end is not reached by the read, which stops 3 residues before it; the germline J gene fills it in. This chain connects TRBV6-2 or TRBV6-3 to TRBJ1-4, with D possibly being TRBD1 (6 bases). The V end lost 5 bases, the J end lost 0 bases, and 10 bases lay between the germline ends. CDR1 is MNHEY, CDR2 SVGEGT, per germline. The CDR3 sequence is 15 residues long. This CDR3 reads CASSPQGTTNEKLFF. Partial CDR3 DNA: TGTGCCAGCAGTCCACAGGGAACAACTAATGAAAAA.

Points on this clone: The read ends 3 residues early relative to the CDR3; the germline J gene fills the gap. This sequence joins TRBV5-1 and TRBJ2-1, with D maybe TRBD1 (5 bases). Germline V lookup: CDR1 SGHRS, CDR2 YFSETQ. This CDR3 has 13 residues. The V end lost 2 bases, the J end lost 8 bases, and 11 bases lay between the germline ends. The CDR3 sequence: CASSFEGVDEQFF. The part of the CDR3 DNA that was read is TGCGCCAGCAGCTTTGAAGGGGTCGATGAG.

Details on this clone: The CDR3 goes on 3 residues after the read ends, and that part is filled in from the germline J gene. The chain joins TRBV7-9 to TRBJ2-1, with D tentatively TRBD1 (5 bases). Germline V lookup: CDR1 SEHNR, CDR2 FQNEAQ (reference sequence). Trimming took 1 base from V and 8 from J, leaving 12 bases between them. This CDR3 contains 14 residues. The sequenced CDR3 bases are TGTGCCAGCAGCTTAGTCAGCAGGGTCTATGAG. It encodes CASSLVSRVYE. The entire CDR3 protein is CASSLVSRVYEQFF. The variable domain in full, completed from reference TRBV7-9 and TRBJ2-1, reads DTGVSQNPRHKITKRGQNVTFRCDPISEHNRLYWYRQTLGQGPEFLTYFQNEAQLEKSRLLSDRFSAERPKGSFSTLEIQRTEQGDSAMYLCASSLVSRVYEQFFGPGTRLTVL.

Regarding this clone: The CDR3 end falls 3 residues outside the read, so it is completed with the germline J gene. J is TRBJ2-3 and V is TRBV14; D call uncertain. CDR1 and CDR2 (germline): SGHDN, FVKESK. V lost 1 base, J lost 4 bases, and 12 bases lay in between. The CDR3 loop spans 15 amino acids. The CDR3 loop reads CASSQGHPAADTQYF. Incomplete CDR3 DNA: TGTGCCAGCAGCCAAGGGCACCCCGCGGCAGATACG.

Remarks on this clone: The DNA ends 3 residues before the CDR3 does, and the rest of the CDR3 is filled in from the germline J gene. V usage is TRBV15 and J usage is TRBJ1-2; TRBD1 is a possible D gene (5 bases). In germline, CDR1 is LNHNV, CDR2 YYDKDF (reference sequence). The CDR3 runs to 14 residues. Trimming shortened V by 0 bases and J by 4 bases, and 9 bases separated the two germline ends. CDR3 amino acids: CATSRDRGLYGYTF. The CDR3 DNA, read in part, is TGTGCCACCAGCAGAGATAGGGGCCTCTATGGC.

The CDR3 sequence is CASSQGLENTEAFF. The sequenced CDR3 bases are TGTGCCAGCAGCCAGGGGTTGGAGAACACTGAA. This sequence joins TRBV5-4 and TRBJ1-1; D is perhaps TRBD1 (6 bases). From the germline J gene comes the end of the CDR3, since the read stops 3 residues before it. V dropped 4 bases and J dropped 1 base, with 11 bases sitting between them. This CDR3 has 14 residues. The germline V gene encodes CDR1 SGHNT and CDR2 YYREEE (reference sequence).

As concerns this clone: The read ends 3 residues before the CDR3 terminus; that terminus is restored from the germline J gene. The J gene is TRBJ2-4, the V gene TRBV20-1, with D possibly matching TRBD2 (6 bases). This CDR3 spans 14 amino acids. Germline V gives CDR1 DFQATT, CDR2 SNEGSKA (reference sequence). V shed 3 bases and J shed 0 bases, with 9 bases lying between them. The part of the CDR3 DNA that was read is TGCAGTGCTAGGAAGGGACTAGCCAAAAACATT. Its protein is CSARKGLAKNI. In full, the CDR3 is CSARKGLAKNIQYF.